This T cell receptor (beta chain) was sequenced during a study of shared clonotypes between healthy human individuals. Looking at the study overall: Serving as donors were a couple of women and a few men, whose ages spanned 18 to 49. Per donor, three plates held CD4 naive cells, three held CD4 memory, two held CD8 naive and one held CD8 memory. Study-wide results and limits: As a rule, naive subsets had a larger estimated richness than memory subsets. Lower generation probabilities were found for non-shared clonotypes than for those shared by all four donors.

CDR1 is MGHRA, CDR2 YSYEKL, per germline. This CDR3 is 14 amino acids long. The table came from immunoSEQ multiplex PCR; TCRdb's copy has only in-frame clones and leaves some out. The table includes 500,000 to 700,000 clones, approximately 95% detected once. CD45RO-negative, CCR7-positively selected cells formed the naive CD8 fraction, excluding terminally differentiated effector memory CD45RA+ cells. For this clone: Its antigen is not known.

Specimen: naive CD8+ T cells sorted from blood. The chain uses TRBV4-1 and TRBJ2-5, with TRBD1 identical over 11 bases. The DNA end lines up better with TRBJ2-7; the J call may be wrong. The receptor's source is a woman in her thirties in good health. The CDR3 loop is CASNTGQGAYEQYF. The CDR3 region has the DNA TGCGCCAGCAATACGGGACAGGGGGCCTACGAGCAGTACTTC.